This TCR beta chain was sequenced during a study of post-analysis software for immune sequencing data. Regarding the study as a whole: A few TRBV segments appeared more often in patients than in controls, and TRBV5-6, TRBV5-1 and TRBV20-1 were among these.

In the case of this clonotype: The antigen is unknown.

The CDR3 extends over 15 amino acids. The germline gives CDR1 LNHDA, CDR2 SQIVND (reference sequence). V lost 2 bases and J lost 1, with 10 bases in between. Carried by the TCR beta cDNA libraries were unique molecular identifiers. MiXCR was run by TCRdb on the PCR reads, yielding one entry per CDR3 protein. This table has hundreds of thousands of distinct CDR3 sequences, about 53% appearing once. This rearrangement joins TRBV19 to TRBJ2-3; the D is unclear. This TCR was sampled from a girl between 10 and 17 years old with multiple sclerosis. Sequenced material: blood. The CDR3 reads CASSIPGPGTDTQYF. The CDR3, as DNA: TGTGCCAGTAGTATACCGGGCCCCGGCACAGATACGCAGTATTTT. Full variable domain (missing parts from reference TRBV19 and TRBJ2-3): DGGITQSPKYLFRKEGQNVTLSCEQNLNHDAMYWYRQDPGQGLRLIYYSQIVNDFQKGDIAEGYSVSREKKESFPLTVTSAQKNPTAFYLCASSIPGPGTDTQYFGPGTRLTVL.